The source of this T cell receptor (beta chain) is a study of CD8+ T cells in alopecia areata (dated by TCRdb to the late 2010s). In terms of the full investigation: The study used high-throughput TCRbeta sequencing to examine T cell clonal expansion in alopecia areata, in both the C3H/HeJ mouse model and human patients. TCRbeta CDR3 regions were amplified by immunoSEQ multiplex PCR with 35 Vbeta forward and 13 Jbeta reverse primers. In humans, TCRbeta sequencing was performed on scalp tissue and on sorted CD4+ and CD8+ peripheral blood T cells from healthy controls and from patients with patchy or totalis/universalis alopecia areata. RNA was obtained with the PAXgene miRNA kit for fixed scalp, the miRNeasy kit for PBMCs, and the RNeasy kit for mouse skin. Scalp clonality was compared among normal scalp (n=4), patchy alopecia areata scalp (n=8), and alopecia totalis/universalis scalp (n=8). Findings and caveats that apply to the study as a whole: TCR sequences shared between patients were less clear than in mice, possibly partly because of HLA diversity in the patient population. Unlike mouse skin, where gammadelta T cells dominate, normal human skin contains resident alphabeta T cells that get sequenced too, which complicates analysis of the scalp TCR repertoire. Lesional scalp, especially in alopecia totalis/universalis, showed higher clonality and more expanded CD8+ clones than normal scalp, suggesting antigenic drive.

CDR1 is given as SGHAT and CDR2 as FQNNGV, both from the germline V gene. V lost 0 bases and J lost 2 bases; the stretch between them is 16 bases long. Spanning cysteine to phenylalanine, the CDR3 consists of 17 amino acids. Only the CDR3 portion is preserved as DNA: 51 bases, with reading frame beginning at the first base. A word on this clone: Its antigen is unknown. No much larger clone is present one base from it, and per-base qualities are unavailable.

The library was obtained by the immunoSEQ multiplex PCR assay. For TCR sequencing, RNA was extracted from every sample and reverse transcribed into cDNA to serve as template. First-strand cDNA was synthesized using SuperScript III with a 2:1 mix of oligo-dT and random hexamers. A synthetic immune receptor repertoire was used to measure amplification bias, and any remaining bias was corrected computationally. In the paper's pipeline: After raw reads were preprocessed to remove errors, the CDR3 was defined following IMGT conventions as running from the conserved cysteine to phenylalanine. To get clonality, Shannon entropy was normalized by log2 of the number of productive unique TCRs and the result was subtracted from 1. CD4 or CD8 identity of scalp clones was inferred by cross-referencing scalp TCRbeta sequences with sorted blood CD4 and CD8 repertoires. The immuneACCESS repertoire file appears here via TCRdb, limited to in-frame rearrangements. These files lack a portion of the clones; in checked studies, under half of the deficit traces to unresolved V genes, and the cause of the others is not known. That table gives V, J and clone size, and the DNA gave D and trimming. Present in this sample are some 180,000 clones, roughly three fifths of which were seen just once. The biggest ten clones account for 4.5% to 6% of the sample.

PBMCs were isolated by density centrifugation and stained for CD3, CD4 and CD8, after which CD4+ and CD8+ T cells were sorted on a FACSAria. Scalp biopsies and blood samples were provided by unaffected controls. The specimen sequenced was CD8+ T cells sorted from blood. The receptor was derived from a human donor in good health. Recombination connected TRBV11-2 to TRBJ2-5, with no D gene named confidently. Here the CDR3 is given as CASSLDHWRTPQETQYF. The sequenced DNA is TGTGCCAGCAGCTTAGATCACTGGCGCACGCCTCAAGAGACCCAGTACTTC.